This TCR beta chain originates from a study of graft-versus-host responses after intestinal transplantation. The overall study: Isolated intestinal, liver-intestinal, or multivisceral transplants had been given to the recipients. Every transplant recipient was induced with anti-thymocyte globulin, then maintained on tacrolimus and steroids for around 3 years.

Of note for this clone: The antigen remains unidentified.

Data came from immunoSEQ multiplex PCR; TCRdb stores just in-frame clones and leaves some out. The repertoire holds some 110,000 clones, with around 94% as singletons. With 4 bases removed from V and 4 bases from J, the gap between germline ends came to 7 bases. CDR3 length equals 12 residues. Germline values: CDR1 SEHNR, CDR2 FQNEAQ (reference sequence). Findings and limits, study-wide: Peak levels of circulating GvH clones tracked with early post-transplant HvG declines. Some GvH clones appeared in ileal mucosa or blood before recipient bone marrow.

The sample here was unstimulated CD8+ T cells sorted from spleen or lymph node cells, taken before transplant. The sequence derives from a human donor who was the organ donor for an intestinal transplant. The chain combines TRBV7-9 with TRBJ1-2, with TRBD1 as a possible D gene (5 bases). The CDR3, as DNA: TGTGCCAGCAGCTCAGGGTTCTATGGCTACACCTTC. Translation: CASSSGFYGYTF.